This T cell receptor beta chain was recovered during a study of regulatory T cells in long-lasting Graves disease. Study outcomes and limitations: Newly diagnosed patients shared about a thousand public clonotypes; persistent patients shared around 2,500.

This clonotype has a handful of counts. What it binds is unknown. Time point in this sample: newly diagnosed GD, antithyroid drugs for less than 3 months. PBMC RNA was the source of the TCR library. TCR beta libraries were built with iRepertoire HTBI primers and Arm-PCR of CDR3 regions. TCRdb reanalysed the multiplex PCR reads using MiXCR and keeps one entry per CDR3 protein. The sample has about 380,000 distinct CDR3 sequences; around 15% are singletons. This sequence was found in a female donor with Graves disease. The sample in question was peripheral blood mononuclear cells (PBMCs), obtained at new diagnosis, from a patient treated with antithyroid drugs.

The CDR3 DNA reads as TGTGCCAGCAACGACAGGGGGTTCACCGGGGAGCTGTTTTTT. Its translation: CASNDRGFTGELFF. This rearrangement joins TRBV27 to TRBJ2-2; 9 bases line up with TRBD1. Germline assignment: CDR1 MNHEY and CDR2 SMNVEV (reference sequence). The CDR3 contains 14 residues. Trimming at V came to 7 bases and at J to 4 bases, leaving 4 bases not matched to a gene.